This T cell receptor beta chain was observed in a study of blood T cell repertoires in COVID-19. Across the whole study: Sites in the United States, Italy and Spain provided acute and convalescent COVID-19 samples. T cells, B-cell-depleted T cells, or PBMCs supplied cDNA or gDNA.

Germline V CDR1 and CDR2: LNHNV, YYDKDF (reference sequence). Between the trimmed V and J ends, which lost 5 bases and 5 bases, there was a span of 6 bases. The CDR3 is made up of 12 amino acids. In the authors' workflow: The assay estimated nucleated cells by amplifying reference gene primers. This table comes from immunoSEQ multiplex PCR, and its TCRdb copy is limited to in-frame clones, with some not included. The V and J calls and clone size are taken from that table; D and trimming were inferred from the DNA. This table holds roughly 100,000 clones, 70% to 85% found once. Sequencing used peripheral blood. The source is a man in his sixties or seventies with acute or convalescent COVID-19. V is TRBV15 and J is TRBJ2-2; no clear D. The CDR3, as DNA: TGTGCCACCAGCCCATTTACCGGGGAGCTGTTTTTT. Translated: CATSPFTGELFF.